The 13 T cell receptor beta chains in this list originate from one sample, sequenced in a study of cytomegalovirus exposure and HLA in healthy donors. PCR was performed using 60 Vbeta and 13 Jbeta primers. Clones were read by immunoSEQ multiplex PCR, and TCRdb kept only the in-frame ones, dropping some. Here the sample spans tens of thousands of clones, roughly 76% being singletons. The sequencing sample was made of PBMCs. These TCRs come from a woman in her twenties or thirties in good health and CMV-seronegative.

This clone has only a few counts. The CDR3: CASSFSAATYEQYF. CDR3 DNA: TGTGCCAGCAGCTTTTCGGCAGCGACCTACGAGCAGTACTTC. The chain carries TRBV13 and TRBJ2-7; D is ambiguous. From germline, CDR1 is PRHDT and CDR2 FYEKMQ (reference sequence). CDR3 length: 14 residues. Trimming shortened V by 3 bases and J by 2 bases, and 11 bases separated the two germline ends.

The V and J genes are TRBV6-1 and TRBJ1-4, with D maybe TRBD1 (5 bases). Germline V gene data show CDR1 as MNHNS and CDR2 as SASEGT. V dropped 0 bases and J dropped 0 bases, with 17 bases sitting between them. This CDR3 has 19 amino acids. The CDR3 spells CASSEAPGGAGATNEKLFF. The CDR3 nucleotides are TGTGCCAGCAGTGAAGCCCCTGGAGGGGCCGGGGCAACTAATGAAAAACTGTTTTTT.

Only a few counts were recorded for this clone. V and J are TRBV18 and TRBJ2-2, with 7 nucleotides matching TRBD2. The CDR3 sequence is 15 residues long. The trim removed 3 bases at V and 1 base at J, leaving 2 bases unmatched. Per the germline V gene, CDR1 is KGHSH and CDR2 is LQKENI. CDR3 sequence (DNA): TGTGCCAGCTCACCGTCTAGCGGGAACACCGGGGAGCTGTTTTTT. Protein product: CASSPSSGNTGELFF.

In its sample, this clone was seen a few times. The CDR3 coding sequence is TGTGCCTGCAACAGGGGGAGGCGAAATCAGCCCCAGCATTTT. Amino acid sequence: CACNRGRRNQPQHF. V gene TRBV30 combines with J gene TRBJ1-5, with 8 bases fitting TRBD1. Germline V gene data show CDR1 as GTSNPN and CDR2 as SVGIG (reference sequence). This CDR3 comprises 14 residues. V lost 6 bases and J lost 4; bases outside the gene matches: 8.

This chain uses TRBV6-6 with TRBJ1-2; D remains ambiguous. V shed 6 bases and J shed 4 bases, with 15 bases lying between them. The CDR3 spans 14 residues. CDR1 MNHNY and CDR2 SVGAGI come from the germline V gene (reference sequence). The CDR3 here is CASSPGPSAYGYTF. DNA for the CDR3: TGTGCCAGCAGCCCCGGACCTAGCGCCTATGGCTACACCTTC.

This clone came up a few times. The CDR3 sequence: CASSEAGPYSNQPQHF. For the CDR3, the DNA is TGTGCCAGCAGTGAAGCGGGCCCATATAGCAATCAGCCCCAGCATTTT. The rearrangement joins TRBV2 to TRBJ1-5; D unresolved. Trimming shortened V by 0 bases and J by 0 bases, and 9 bases separated the two germline ends. The germline gives CDR1 SNHLY, CDR2 FYNNEI. The CDR3 sequence is 16 residues long.

The chain is built from TRBV28 and TRBJ2-1, with D perhaps TRBD2 (6 bases). The CDR3 covers 16 residues. CDR1 and CDR2 (germline): MDHEN, SYDVKM. Trimming left V 5 bases short and J 10 bases short, with 24 bases between. The CDR3: CASSPTGLLDGGEQFF. The CDR3, as DNA: TGTGCCAGCAGTCCAACGGGACTCTTGGACGGTGGAGAGCAGTTCTTC.

As DNA, the CDR3 is TGTGCCAGCCAGAGGGACACTGAAGCTTTCTTT. As protein: CASQRDTEAFF. This chain links TRBV6-4 with TRBJ1-1; D not resolved. Germline V gene data show CDR1 as MRHNA and CDR2 as SNTAGT. Between the trimmed V and J ends, which lost 8 bases and 3 bases, there was a span of 7 bases. CDR3 length: 11 residues.

As regards this clone: An end of the junction does not agree with germline; a read error may underlie this. The genes are TRBV5-1 and TRBJ2-1; D may be TRBD2 (6 bases). The CDR3 contains 12 residues. Per germline, CDR1 SGHRS and CDR2 YFSETQ. CDR3 DNA: TGCGCCAGCAGCATGGACTACTATGAGCAGTTCTTC. Its protein product is CASSMDYYEQFF.

The chain employs TRBV10-3 and TRBJ1-5, with a possible D match to TRBD1 (6 bases). V lost 4 bases and J lost 4, with 14 bases in between. CDR1 and CDR2 from the germline V gene are ENHRY and SYGVKD. The CDR3 extends over 15 amino acids. CDR3 in DNA: TGTGCCATCAGTGCTAAGGGGGTAGGGAATCAGCCCCAGCATTTT. Encoded protein: CAISAKGVGNQPQHF.

In nucleotides, the CDR3 is TGTGCCAGCAGCTTAGGCGAGGATGAAAAACTGTTTTTT. Translated: CASSLGEDEKLFF. The rearrangement joins TRBV11-3 to TRBJ1-4; D gene ambiguous. V was trimmed by 1 base and J by 6 bases, leaving 6 bases between them. The CDR3 is 13 residues long. Germline values: CDR1 SGHNT, CDR2 YENEEA.

This rearrangement joins TRBV7-2 to TRBJ2-7; 10 nucleotides align to TRBD2. V was pared by 3 bases and J by 4 bases, with 18 bases of the junction left unmatched. This CDR3 is built from 19 residues. CDR1 is SGHTA and CDR2 is FQGNSA in the germline V gene. Here the CDR3 reads CASSFDRLQRAGGPYEQYF. In DNA form, the CDR3 reads TGTGCCAGCAGCTTCGACCGCCTTCAACGAGCGGGAGGGCCTTACGAGCAGTACTTC.

This chain links TRBV19 with TRBJ2-3; D gene unclear. CDR1 and CDR2 from the germline V gene are LNHDA and SQIVND (reference sequence). The V gene lost 3 bases and the J gene lost 9 bases, with 10 bases spanning the gap. The CDR3 loop spans 12 amino acids. The CDR3 coding sequence is TGTGCCAGTAGTATTCCTGGCGGAACGCAGTATTTT. This gives the protein CASSIPGGTQYF.